This T cell receptor beta chain was sequenced during a study of cytomegalovirus exposure and HLA in healthy donors (dated 2017 in TCRdb). Notes on the research overall: An earlier analysis of about 530 of the donors reported about 260 Gb of sequence data and 117 million unique TCR beta sequences obtained from around 170 million T cells. An early release covering some 640 HLA-typed donors comprised approximately 300 gigabases of sequencing data and 85 million or so unique TCR sequences. The genetic ancestry cluster associated with self-reported Caucasian donors included over 65% of the approximately 400 genotyped donors. The study aimed to test whether signatures of past pathogen exposure could be identified by cataloging public T cell receptors. Using immunosequencing, the study profiled T cell repertoires from 640 or so subjects and related those repertoires to cytomegalovirus serostatus. Besides the first cohort of roughly 640 subjects, a separate validation cohort made up of around 120 different subjects was used. High-throughput TCR immunosequencing, statistical association of individual TCRs with disease status, and machine learning were combined to predict cytomegalovirus infection status. To study patterns of TCR occurrence, a later analysis re-analyzed previously published TCR beta repertoires from 600 to 750 donors and added high-resolution HLA genotyping. Rather than drawing on any new phenotypic data, the later analysis identified candidate immune exposures from TCR beta sequences and the way those sequences occurred across donors. An earlier analysis of several hundred of the donors used high-throughput TCR beta sequencing to judge whether each TCR beta V gene segment behaved as functional or pseudogenic. Donor age, sex, ethnicity and CMV serostatus were collected together with the repertoire data. In a later genetic analysis, genome-wide SNP genotypes for about three fifths of the roughly 670 donors were used, and that subset was treated as a discovery cohort. Every discovery cohort repertoire had been produced on one sequencing platform. Both class I and class II loci were covered by HLA typing, at four-digit resolution. Typing coverage differed by locus: A, B, C, DRB1 and DQB1 were typed in about 620-630 donors, DQA1 in 522, DPA1 in nearly 610, and DPB1 in approximately 450. Because of strong linkage in the cohort, five DR-DQ haplotypes were treated as single units for association and clustering. Among under 450 genotyped donors of the cohort, an average of around 240,000 unique TCR beta nucleotide sequences were sequenced per donor, about a sixth of them non-productive. Here is what the overall study found, with its caveats: In this cohort, only TCR beta chains were sequenced, and detectable features were limited by the absence of alpha or paired-chain data. A further reported finding was that TCR beta sequences accurately predicted the HLA-A and HLA-B alleles for most subjects in the first cohort. The study listed 150 to 200 TCR beta chains as associated with cytomegalovirus. Broadly in line with IMGT annotations, most TCR beta V segments showed up in productive rearrangements about 87% or about 30% of the time in an earlier analysis of 450 to 600 of the donors. In a later analysis, HLA-associated TCR beta chains were found to be more clonally expanded and to have lower generation probabilities than equally common non-associated chains. Presence/absence analyses assumed roughly uniform sequencing depth across donors, an assumption that may not hold. A few of the identified cytomegalovirus-associated TCR beta chains were confirmed in vitro to be specific for cytomegalovirus antigens. In a later genetic analysis, fewer N-insertions in productive TCRs were reported among donors in an Asian-associated ancestry cluster than the roughly 710-donor mean. Linkage disequilibrium might explain the correlated functional status among segregating V segments, but an unknown experimental factor could not be ruled out. According to a later analysis, most CMV-associated TCR beta chains appeared to be HLA-restricted, and the HLA associations seemed to be driven largely by CMV exposure. According to a later analysis, parvovirus B19, influenza, CMV and Epstein-Barr virus appeared linked to several top co-occurrence clusters. In a later genetic analysis, a missense DCLRE1C variant was associated with V-gene and J-gene trimming of TCR beta chains, and the association was replicated in an independent cohort. Some IMGT-functional V segments, including TRBV6-2 and TRBV6-3, could not be distinguished by the 87-base-pair reads and were therefore excluded. In both the original and validation cohorts, the classifier was reported to diagnose cytomegalovirus status with high specificity and sensitivity. HLA typing was unavailable for some donors at each locus, so association tests used only the typed subset. Strong co-occurrence of HLA alleles, especially DR and DQ, made assigning TCR associations to individual alleles difficult. A later analysis found that TCR association rates varied across HLA loci, with DRB1 alleles showing the most associated TCRs and HLA-C alleles the fewest. The authors suggested that the approach could potentially be generalized to other disease states and immunological phenotypes. About 17 rarely observed V segments, including chromosome 9 orphons, were excluded from the earlier analysis of a few hundred of the donors because counts were too low. CMV serostatus was the only immune exposure information available for the cohort. The sequencing pipeline was judged likely to have produced a cluster of highly shared sequence variants as a technical artifact. At a false discovery rate of 0.05, a later analysis linked some 18,000 TCR beta sequences to specific HLA alleles. Most TCR sequences were observed very rarely across donors, whereas some public TCRs were present in many individuals.

The CDR3 holds 16 amino acids from the cysteine to the phenylalanine. The CDR3 DNA has 48 bases and is translated from base 1. The germline V gene (reference sequence) provides CDR1 SGHKS and CDR2 YYEKEE. From V the trimming removes 4 bases and from J it removes 9 bases, while the gene matches leave 12 bases of the junction unaccounted for. Regarding this clone: The antigen it binds to is not known. No much larger clone exists at a distance of one base, and base qualities are not known.

The method behind the library was the immunoSEQ multiplex PCR assay. A mixture of 60 forward primers for TCR Vbeta segments and 13 reverse primers for TCR Jbeta segments was used in the multiplex PCR. A multiplex PCR assay on genomic DNA amplified the CDR3 region of rearranged TCR beta genes. Amplified TCR beta libraries were sequenced as 87-base-pair reads on the Illumina HiSeq System. In the source study's methods: Across the 670 or so repertoires, a later analysis counted approximately 75 million unique TCR beta chains, 9 million to 14 million of which were shared by at least two donors. A nearest-neighbor algorithm error-corrected the raw reads and collapsed the reads into unique sequences, merging closely related sequences to remove PCR and sequencing errors. V, D and J gene segments were assigned by aligning CDR3 sequences to IMGT reference sequences. Each retained sequence needed at least a six-nucleotide match to both a V gene segment and a J gene segment. Rearrangements were called productive when the CDR3 lacked stop codons and stayed in frame with V and J; all others were non-productive. CDR3 was defined according to IMGT convention as the region running from the second conserved V-encoded cysteine to the conserved J-encoded phenylalanine. The earlier analysis of 550 to 650 of the donors excluded any sequence lacking an unambiguous match to a single V gene segment. An earlier analysis of 450 to 650 of the donors called V segments functional above 56.7% productive rearrangements and segregating when the between-donor standard deviation exceeded 5%. A statistical classification framework was built to diagnose cytomegalovirus status from the catalog of TCR beta chain sequences. In a later analysis, TCR nucleotide sequences were compared against IMGT/GENE-DB human TR gene sequences so that V and J genes could be assigned. In a later analysis, CDR3 sequences and most-parsimonious VDJ recombination scenarios were assigned using the TCRdist pipeline. In a later analysis, each TCR beta chain was defined by its CDR3 amino acid sequence together with its V-gene family, and reads without a unique V-gene family were excluded. A later analysis removed nearly 600 highly shared, low-generation-probability nucleotide sequences to deal with suspected cross-contamination and a sequencing artifact. A later analysis calculated a clonal expansion index for each public chain from normalized within-repertoire ranks of inferred template counts. Generation probabilities in a later analysis came from a VDJ recombination model fitted to out-of-frame rearrangements, and those results were checked against IGoR. In a later analysis, hypergeometric tests were used to score TCR-TCR, TCR-HLA and TCR-CMV co-occurrence, with a repertoire-size bias correction applied to TCR pairs. In a later analysis, false discovery rates were estimated by permuting HLA or CMV assignments 20 times. A later analysis grouped co-occurring TCRs with DBSCAN, adding TCRdist sequence similarity when clustering within HLA-allele-positive subsets. Repertoires with fewer than 30,000 or more than 120,000 public chains were left out of co-occurrence clustering, as were a few repertoires with anomalous nucleotide sharing. TCRdb retrieved this table from immuneACCESS and kept in-frame rearrangements only. Not all clones are present; in checked studies, unresolved V genes account for under half, and no reason is known for the remainder. V and J calls plus clone size are reproduced from that table; the DNA served to infer D and trimming. This sample is represented by under 150,000 clones; just under 70% of them were singletons. Of the sample, about 4.1% is held by the ten largest clones.

In total, fewer than 750 healthy bone marrow donors made up the cohort. All cohort members were sampled while nominally healthy, although unrecorded immune exposures were likely present. The donor tested CMV seronegative and was one of the 352 seronegative cohort members. Every donor gave a peripheral blood sample, and the peripheral blood mononuclear cells from that sample were used for TCR beta sequencing. The Qiagen DNeasy Blood Extraction Kit was used to extract genomic DNA from the blood cell samples. The sequenced sample was PBMCs. The TCR sequence derives from a man between 60 and 75 years old in good health and CMV-seronegative. The receptor chain draws on TRBV5-5 and TRBJ2-4; the central 11 bases match TRBD1. The nucleotide sequence is TGTGCCAGCAGCCCGTCAGGACAGGGGGCGTTCAGCATTCAGTACTTC. This codes for CASSPSGQGAFSIQYF.